The 30 T cell receptor beta chains reported below all come from one sample, sequenced in a study of T-cell memory formation after mild COVID-19. Via MiXCR, TCRdb re-called the 5' RACE reads, giving one row per CDR3 protein. Of about 470,000 distinct CDR3 sequences detected, roughly 18% appear once; the ten largest clones hold roughly an eighth. The sequencing input was PBMCs or a T cell subset sorted from them (not recorded which). The receptors derive from an adult woman who had mild COVID-19 (a few samples of this study predate the infection). Cell type and time point are not known.

This clonotype was picked up many times. The chain uses TRBV5-1 and TRBJ2-3, with a weak D call TRBD1 (5 bases). Germline V gene lookup returns CDR1 SGHRS and CDR2 YFSETQ. The CDR3 consists of 14 residues. V lost 0 bases, J lost 2 bases, and 7 bases lay in between. The CDR3 reads CASSLGQTTDTQYF. CDR3 nucleotide sequence: TGCGCCAGCAGCTTGGGACAGACCACAGATACGCAGTATTTT. Together with reference TRBV5-1 and TRBJ2-3, the CDR3 gives the full variable domain: KAGVTQTPRYLIKTRGQQVTLSCSPISGHRSVSWYQQTPGQGLQFLFEYFSETQRNKGNFPGRFSGRQFSNSRSEMNVSTLELGDSALYLCASSLGQTTDTQYFGPGTRLTVL.

The gene calls are TRBV18 and TRBJ2-3; D is possibly TRBD1 (5 bases). The V gene's germline CDR1 is KGHSH and CDR2 LQKENI. The V end lost 6 bases, the J end lost 4 bases, and 11 bases lay between the germline ends. This CDR3 region has 13 residues. CDR3 in amino acids: CASSGPGSDTQYF. CDR3 bases: TGTGCCAGCTCGGGGCCCGGTTCAGATACGCAGTATTTT.

This clonotype was seen a few times. The chain joins TRBV7-9 to TRBJ2-5; no reliable D call. Germline CDR1 reads SEHNR; CDR2 reads FQNEAQ (reference sequence). V lost 1 base and J lost 0, with 9 bases in between. This CDR3 is built from 15 residues. The CDR3 protein is CASSLVRPNQETQYF. For the CDR3, the DNA is TGTGCCAGCAGCTTAGTTAGGCCGAACCAAGAGACCCAGTACTTC.

The chain uses TRBV7-2 and TRBJ1-5, with 9 bases lining up with TRBD1. CDR3 length equals 16 residues. Losses at the gene ends were 2 bases for V and 2 bases for J; bases not matched to a gene: 4. Germline V gene lookup returns CDR1 SGHTA and CDR2 FQGNSA. CDR3 region: CASSLRTGAGNQPQHF. DNA of the CDR3: TGTGCCAGCAGCTTAAGGACAGGGGCCGGCAATCAGCCCCAGCATTTT.

The J gene is TRBJ2-1, the V gene TRBV4-3, with 11 bases aligning to TRBD2. CDR3 length: 17 amino acids. V gave up 1 base and J gave up 7 bases; unmatched junction bases: 9. Germline CDR1 reads LGHNA; CDR2 reads YSLEER. CDR3 in amino acids: CASSQGALAGGLNEQFF. The CDR3 region has the DNA TGCGCCAGCAGCCAAGGAGCGTTAGCGGGAGGGTTAAATGAGCAGTTCTTC.

The V and J genes are TRBV6-5 and TRBJ1-5; no firm D call. Looked up from germline, CDR1 is MNHEY and CDR2 is SVGAGI. V gave up 5 bases and J gave up 1 base, with 12 bases separating them. This CDR3 is 15 amino acids long. In nucleotides, the CDR3 is TGTGCCAGCAGTACCCGCTTAGGGAGCAATCAGCCCCAGCATTTT. Residues: CASSTRLGSNQPQHF.

The chain couples TRBV24-1 to TRBJ2-5, with D maybe TRBD2 (6 bases). V was cut by 2 bases and J by 0 bases, with 12 bases left in between. Germline V lookup: CDR1 KGHDR, CDR2 SFDVKD. There are 16 residues in the CDR3. The CDR3 nucleotides are TGTGCCACCAGTGATTCTTCAAGCGGGTACCAAGAGACCCAGTACTTC. This gives the protein CATSDSSSGYQETQYF.

The chain is built from TRBV7-9 and TRBJ2-7; no firm D call. The CDR3 consists of 14 residues. The germline V gene has CDR1 SEHNR and CDR2 FQNEAQ (reference sequence). The V end lost 2 bases, the J end lost 2 bases, and 10 bases lay between the germline ends. Here the CDR3 DNA reads TGTGCCAGCAGCTTATTTTCGGGTACCTACGAGCAGTACTTC. Residues: CASSLFSGTYEQYF.

The chain employs TRBV7-6 and TRBJ2-1; D unclear. In germline, CDR1 is SGHVS, CDR2 FNYEAQ. The ends were cut back, 5 bases at V and 4 bases at J, with 12 bases in the middle. The CDR3 is 14 residues long. CDR3 sequence reads: CASSPPTVYNEQFF. CDR3 nucleotides: TGTGCCAGCAGCCCACCAACAGTATACAATGAGCAGTTCTTC.

J is TRBJ1-2 and V is TRBV24-1; a weak D match, TRBD1 (5 bases). Germline V CDR1 and CDR2: KGHDR, SFDVKD. The ends were cut back, 3 bases at V and 4 bases at J, with 17 bases in the middle. The length of the CDR3 is 16 residues. CDR3 DNA: TGTGCCACCAGTGATGCTGGGGCTCTTTCAGGCTATGGCTACACCTTC. Translation gives CATSDAGALSGYGYTF.

There are many counts of this clonotype. One junction end does not reproduce the germline sequence, and a read error may be involved. The V and J genes are TRBV15 and TRBJ2-4; D is perhaps TRBD1 (5 bases). The CDR3 has 15 amino acids. The germline V gene has CDR1 LNHNV and CDR2 YYDKDF (reference sequence). The CDR3 loop is CATSSLTGAENIQYF. Written as DNA, the CDR3 is TGTGCCACCAGCAGCCTAACAGGAGCCGAAAACATTCAGTACTTC.

This clonotype was found a few times. The chain carries TRBV5-6 and TRBJ2-5; 14 bases agree with TRBD2. Trimming at V came to 4 bases and at J to 5 bases, leaving 10 bases not matched to a gene. The germline V gene encodes CDR1 SGHDT and CDR2 YYEEEE. The CDR3 is 17 residues long. CDR3 sequence reads: CASSPRTSGRFGETQYF. In nucleotides, the CDR3 is TGTGCCAGCAGCCCACGGACTAGCGGGAGGTTCGGGGAGACCCAGTACTTC.

The rearrangement links TRBV29-1 to TRBJ2-2, with D perhaps TRBD1 (5 bases). The germline V and J ends were trimmed by 3 bases and 1 base, with 9 bases remaining between them. CDR3 size: 14 residues. Germline CDR1 SQVTM, CDR2 ANQGSEA. As DNA, the CDR3 is TGCAGCGTTGATAAGGGGAAGAACACCGGGGAGCTGTTTTTT. Translation: CSVDKGKNTGELFF.

V usage is TRBV7-9 and J usage is TRBJ2-1; no reliable D call. V dropped 5 bases and J dropped 7 bases, with 21 bases sitting between them. This CDR3 comprises 16 residues. Per germline, CDR1 SEHNR and CDR2 FQNEAQ (reference sequence). The CDR3 DNA reads TGTGCCAGCAGCGTACATCTAGGGTCCGTCACAAATGAGCAGTTCTTC. The encoded protein is CASSVHLGSVTNEQFF.

For the CDR3, the DNA is TGCGCCAGCAGCCCAGGGGGCGATGGCTACACCTTC. Its protein product is CASSPGGDGYTF. This chain uses TRBV4-1 with TRBJ1-2, with TRBD1 matching over 8 bases. Trimming took 4 bases from V and 6 from J; bases not matched to a gene: 1. In germline, CDR1 is MGHRA, CDR2 YSYEKL. The CDR3 sequence is 12 residues long.

This clonotype was seen only a few times. The V call is TRBV2, the J call TRBJ2-7; 10 bases line up with TRBD2. With V trimmed by 6 bases and J by 5 bases, 10 bases remained unmatched. The CDR3 totals 15 residues. CDR1 SNHLY and CDR2 FYNNEI come from the germline V gene. The CDR3 DNA follows: TGTGCCAGCAGGCGGCTAGATAGCGGGAGGAACGAGCAGTACTTC. Protein sequence: CASRRLDSGRNEQYF.

This clonotype was seen more than once but under ten times. This chain joins TRBV6-5 and TRBJ2-2; D is possibly TRBD1 or TRBD2 (6 bases each). V lost 3 bases and J 5 bases, leaving 13 bases between the germline ends. This CDR3 contains 15 residues. Germline CDR1 and CDR2: MNHEY and SVGAGI. The CDR3 here is CASSYDGGRTGELFF. The CDR3 nucleotides read TGTGCCAGCAGTTATGACGGGGGCCGGACCGGGGAGCTGTTTTTT.

This clonotype was seen ten or more times. The chain recombines TRBV23-1 with TRBJ2-5; 7 bases line up with TRBD1. TRBV23-1 is noted as an ORF with a role that remains uncertain. This CDR3 comprises 13 residues. The V segment lost 6 bases and the J segment 3 bases; nucleotides outside the gene matches: 4. The CDR3 loop is CASRPGQKETQYF. CDR3 in DNA: TGCGCCAGCAGACCGGGACAGAAAGAGACCCAGTACTTC.

This rearrangement joins TRBV3-1 to TRBJ2-5; D gene ambiguous. CDR1 and CDR2 (germline): LGHDT, YNNKEL (reference sequence). The ends were cut back, 5 bases at V and 5 bases at J, with 9 bases in the middle. This CDR3 region has 12 residues. The CDR3 DNA follows: TGTGCCAGCAGCTTTTTCGGCGAGACCCAGTACTTC. It encodes CASSFFGETQYF.

This clonotype came up a few times. This sequence joins TRBV27 and TRBJ1-1; 9 bases line up with TRBD1. The germline V gene has CDR1 MNHEY and CDR2 SMNVEV (reference sequence). This CDR3 is built from 13 residues. Trimming removed 8 bases from V and 4 bases from J; junction bases left unmatched: 5. CDR3 bases: TGTGCCAGCGGGGGACAGGGTGGCACTGAAGCTTTCTTT. Protein: CASGGQGGTEAFF.

The table lists this clonotype with a few counts. This chain connects TRBV20-1 to TRBJ1-1; possible D gene TRBD1, 5 bases. Deletions cut 4 bases from V and 4 bases from J, with 13 bases between. The CDR3 consists of 13 residues. Germline CDR1 is DFQATT and CDR2 is SNEGSKA (reference sequence). As DNA, the CDR3 is TGCAGTGCTAACTTCAGGGTGGTCACTGAAGCTTTCTTT. Its translation is CSANFRVVTEAFF.

The chain employs TRBV30 and TRBJ1-3; D unclear. V lost 4 bases to trimming and J lost 4 bases, with 14 bases between them. The CDR3 length is 14 residues. CDR1 GTSNPN and CDR2 SVGIG come from the germline V gene (reference sequence). The chain's CDR3 is CAWKNPTRGNTIYF. The DNA for the CDR3 is TGTGCCTGGAAGAATCCAACGAGGGGAAACACCATATATTTT. Together with reference TRBV30 and TRBJ1-3, the CDR3 gives the full variable domain: SQTIHQWPATLVQPVGSPLSLECTVEGTSNPNLYWYRQAAGRGLQLLFYSVGIGQISSEVPQNLSASRPQDRQFILSSKKLLLSDSGFYLCAWKNPTRGNTIYFGEGSWLTVV.

This clonotype was found a few times. The chain joins TRBV3-1 to TRBJ2-3, with TRBD2 matching 8 bases. V lost 4 bases and J lost 10; bases outside the gene matches: 10. The germline V gene has CDR1 LGHDT and CDR2 YNNKEL (reference sequence). The CDR3 length is 14 residues. The CDR3 protein is CASSLTETGGSQYF. In nucleotides, the CDR3 is TGTGCCAGCAGCCTTACCGAAACGGGAGGGTCGCAGTATTTT.

The gene calls are TRBV24-1 and TRBJ2-2; the match to TRBD2 covers 12 bases. The V gene end was trimmed by 5 bases and the J gene end by 4 bases; junction bases not matched to a gene: 22. The germline V gene encodes CDR1 KGHDR and CDR2 SFDVKD. The CDR3 sequence is 22 residues long. CDR3 in amino acids: CATSGWGTSGSQRDATTGELFF. The DNA for the CDR3 is TGTGCCACCAGTGGGTGGGGGACTAGCGGGTCCCAAAGAGACGCGACCACCGGGGAGCTGTTTTTT.

Remarks on this clonotype: This could be a read error, since a much larger clone is one nucleotide away. The J gene is TRBJ2-7, the V gene TRBV7-2; 10 nucleotides align to TRBD2. The CDR3 covers 16 residues. Germline-derived CDR1 and CDR2 are SGHTA and FQGNSA. The CDR3 is CAGSLEASGGIHEQYF. The CDR3 bases are TGTGCCGGCAGCTTAGAGGCTAGCGGGGGAATTCACGAGCAGTACTTC.

This clonotype has more than one count but fewer than ten. The chain recombines TRBV20-1 with TRBJ1-1; D uncertain. Germline V gene sequence: CDR1 DFQATT, CDR2 SNEGSKA (reference sequence). The germline V and J ends were trimmed by 6 bases and 2 bases, with 10 bases remaining between them. The CDR3 is 12 amino acids. CDR3 in DNA: TGCAGTGCCCCTAACAGAAACACTGAAGCTTTCTTT. Amino acids: CSAPNRNTEAFF.

The J gene is TRBJ2-7, the V gene TRBV7-8, with 14 bases matching TRBD2. V trimming: 5 bases; J trimming: 4 bases; junction bases outside the gene matches: 7. This CDR3 has 16 residues. Germline V gene data show CDR1 as SGHVS and CDR2 as FQNEAQ. This CDR3 is CASSPRRLAGGYEQYF. In DNA, the CDR3 is TGTGCCAGCAGCCCTCGACGACTAGCGGGAGGGTACGAGCAGTACTTC.

The rearrangement uses TRBV29-1 and TRBJ2-5; D is possibly TRBD2 (7 bases). The germline V gene encodes CDR1 SQVTM and CDR2 ANQGSEA. The CDR3 loop spans 15 amino acids. V gave up 8 bases and J gave up 0 bases, with 19 bases separating them. The CDR3 protein is CSHEGRGPYQETQYF. For the CDR3, the DNA is TGCAGCCACGAGGGGCGGGGGCCGTACCAAGAGACCCAGTACTTC.

There are a few counts of this clonotype. The rearrangement uses TRBV15 and TRBJ2-2; no clear D gene. Germline CDR1 reads LNHNV; CDR2 reads YYDKDF (reference sequence). The CDR3 runs to 14 residues. V lost 0 bases, J lost 6 bases, and 8 bases lay in between. CDR3 coding DNA: TGTGCCACCAGCAGAGATCGGGTCGCCGGGGAGCTGTTTTTT. As protein: CATSRDRVAGELFF.

This clonotype was seen a few times. The J gene is TRBJ1-1, the V gene TRBV5-6; D remains ambiguous. The CDR3 sequence is 13 residues long. Between the trimmed V and J ends, which lost 2 bases and 8 bases, there was a span of 13 bases. CDR1 is SGHDT and CDR2 is YYEEEE in the germline V gene. CDR3 sequence reads: CASSFLEGSEAFF. The CDR3, as DNA: TGTGCCAGCAGCTTTTTGGAGGGTTCAGAAGCTTTCTTT.